These T cell receptor beta chains were read from a single sample in a study of blood T cell repertoires in COVID-19. Assay: immunoSEQ multiplex PCR; the TCRdb copy retains only in-frame clones and omits some. The table has 250,000 or so clones, approximately 78% seen once. Sequenced material: peripheral blood. The receptors stem from a woman younger than 35 with acute or convalescent COVID-19. Both conserved end residues are part of each CDR3. Each record gives: clone size, J gene, V gene, D gene, CDR3 DNA, CDR3 protein. The D gene is left open where the match is weak. Some rows mark clone size as missing; the rest say once, few, many or name a class of expanded clone.

NA,TRBJ2-3,TRBV7-2,TRBD1,TGTGCCAGCAGCTTTTGGACAGGGAGCACAGATACGCAGTATTTT,CASSFWTGSTDTQYF
NA,TRBJ2-5,TRBV5-1,TRBD2,TGCGCCAGCAGCTCGGGACTAGCGGGAGGAGAGACCCAGTACTTC,CASSSGLAGGETQYF
NA,TRBJ2-1,TRBV5-8,TRBD2,TGTGCCAGCACCCGCGGGGGAAGCTCCTACAATGAGCAGTTCTTC,CASTRGGSSYNEQFF
NA,TRBJ1-6,TRBV13,NA,TGTGCCAGCAGCTCAGGCATACCAGGGATTAATTCACCCCTCCACTTT,CASSSGIPGINSPLHF
few,TRBJ2-7,TRBV7-3,NA,TGTGCCAGCAGCTTACAGGGGTGGGGTGAGGAGCAGTACTTC,CASSLQGWGEEQYF
NA,TRBJ1-3,TRBV29-1,NA,TGCAGCTACCTGCGGGGGTCTGGAAACACCATATATTTT,CSYLRGSGNTIYF
NA,TRBJ2-1,TRBV6-5,TRBD2,TGTGCCCTCAAACTAGCGGGAGTCGGCGATGAGCAGTTCTTC,CALKLAGVGDEQFF
NA,TRBJ2-1,TRBV29-1,NA,TGCAGCTTCTTTGTAGCCGCTGAGCAGTTCTTC,CSFFVAAEQFF
NA,TRBJ2-5,TRBV5-1,NA,TGCGCCAGCAGCTTGGGCGAAGAGACCCAGTACTTC,CASSLGEETQYF
NA,TRBJ1-4,TRBV7-9,NA,TGTGCCAGCAGCTTAGGACAGTTCGCAACTAATGAAAAACTGTTTTTT,CASSLGQFATNEKLFF
NA,TRBJ2-7,TRBV2,TRBD2,TGTGCCAGTGGACCAGGGCGGGAGAGGTCCTACGAGCAGTACTTC,CASGPGRERSYEQYF
NA,TRBJ1-5,TRBV6-2/TRBV6-3,NA,TGTGCCAGCAGTTACGGGGCCCTTTATACTTATAGCAATCAGCCCCAGCATTTT,CASSYGALYTYSNQPQHF
NA,TRBJ1-4,TRBV9,NA,TGTGCCAGCAGCGTAGACCGGGGAGGAATGGGTGAAAAACTGTTTTTT,CASSVDRGGMGEKLFF
NA,TRBJ1-5,TRBV2,TRBD1,TGTGCCAGCAGCACCGGGACAGGAAGGCGGCCCCAGCATTTT,CASSTGTGRRPQHF
NA,TRBJ2-7,TRBV5-1,TRBD1,TGCGCCAGCAGCCCGGCGACAGGGAGCCGCTCCGAGCAGTACTTC,CASSPATGSRSEQYF
NA,TRBJ2-4,TRBV6-5,TRBD2,TGTGCCAGCAAGACTAGCGGAGAGAAAAACATTCAGTACTTC,CASKTSGEKNIQYF
NA,TRBJ2-1,TRBV6-6,TRBD1,TGTGCCAGCAGAGTACAGGGGGCGAGCTACAATGAGCAGTTCTTC,CASRVQGASYNEQFF
NA,TRBJ2-3,TRBV11-3,NA,TGTGCCAGCAGCCTCACAGATACGCAGTATTTT,CASSLTDTQYF
NA,TRBJ2-5,TRBV5-1,NA,TGCGCCAGCAGCTTGGCCGTCAGTGAAGAGACCCAGTACTTC,CASSLAVSEETQYF
NA,TRBJ2-1,TRBV7-8,TRBD2,TGTGCCAGCAGCCCGCAATGGGGTAGCGGGAGTAGAAATGAGCAGTTCTTC,CASSPQWGSGSRNEQFF
NA,TRBJ1-1,TRBV18,NA,TGTGCCAGCTCACCAGCGACAGGCCGGAACACTGAAGCTTTCTTT,CASSPATGRNTEAFF
few,TRBJ2-1,TRBV11-1,NA,TGTGCCAGCAGCTTAGCAGGGGCTGACGAGCAGTTCTTC,CASSLAGADEQFF
NA,TRBJ2-7,TRBV9,TRBD2,TGTGCCAGCAGCGTAGCTCTAGCGGCAAGCTCCTACGAGCAGTACTTC,CASSVALAASSYEQYF
NA,TRBJ2-7,TRBV28,NA,TGTGCCAGCAGTTTCCCGGGAGAGACCGAGCAGTACTTC,CASSFPGETEQYF
NA,TRBJ2-1,TRBV6-5,TRBD2,TGTGCCAGCAGTTACTCAACGGGACTAGGAGTCGATGAGCAGTTCTTC,CASSYSTGLGVDEQFF
few,TRBJ2-1,TRBV11-2,TRBD2,TGTGCCAGCAGCCCGGGGGGGGCTAGCGGGAATTACAATGAGCAGTTCTTC,CASSPGGASGNYNEQFF